A single sample gave rise to the 27 T cell receptor beta chains below, sequenced in a study of T-cell reconstitution after alpha-beta-depleted transplantation in children (dated by TCRdb to 2016 to 2017). The library was generated by PCR. Sequencer: Illumina HiSeq 2500. To normalize quantification of the TCRbeta repertoire, the TCR libraries were built with molecular barcoding that relied on unique molecular identifiers. Using fastp at Q25 and MiXCR, TCRdb reprocessed the public reads and kept productive beta chains. Entries are consolidated by CDR3 protein sequence, retaining the most common genes and DNA. The sample table contains approximately 980,000 distinct CDR3 sequences; only one count was recorded for roughly 29% of them. More than 25% of the sample goes to the ten largest clones. Interpreted using the paper, the treatment or condition label stands for: allogeneic hematopoietic cell transplantation with graft depleted of TCRalphabeta T cells and CD19 B cells.

Sequencing was performed on PBMCs, mostly from graft donor cells, taken 360 days after TCRalphabeta/CD19-depleted stem cell transplant. The receptors shown here come from a boy under two years old who had a stem cell transplant for SCID, so the T cells may come from the graft donor.

The J gene is TRBJ2-7, the V gene TRBV11-2; weak D call: TRBD2 (5 bases). Trimming removed 3 bases at V and 2 bases at J, with 20 bases between. The germline CDR1 and CDR2 sequences are SGHAT and FQNNGV. The CDR3 covers 17 residues. The CDR3 DNA reads TGTGCCAGCAGCTTCCTCGTCGCCGGGGTCGTTCCCTACGAGCAGTACTTC. Its translation is CASSFLVAGVVPYEQYF.

In its sample, this clonotype was seen a few times. The chain links TRBV15 to TRBJ2-1, with D maybe TRBD2 (5 bases). CDR1 and CDR2 (germline): LNHNV, YYDKDF (reference sequence). CDR3 length equals 13 residues. V lost 0 bases to trimming and J lost 10 bases, with 10 bases between them. This CDR3 is CATSRDMDSEQFF. CDR3 bases: TGTGCCACCAGCAGAGATATGGACTCCGAGCAGTTCTTC.

The genes are TRBV19 and TRBJ2-7, with D possibly called TRBD1 or TRBD2 (5 bases each). Trimming removed 6 bases at V and 5 bases at J, with 17 bases between. The CDR3 is 14 residues long. Looked up from germline, CDR1 is LNHDA and CDR2 is SQIVND (reference sequence). The CDR3 DNA sequence: TGTGCCAGTAGCTGGACCGGGACGTCCGACGAGCAGTACTTC. Translating gives CASSWTGTSDEQYF.

This chain joins TRBV12-3 or TRBV12-4 and TRBJ1-6; TRBD1 agrees at 7 bases. The J segment lost 6 bases and the V segment lost 2 bases, leaving 4 bases of the junction unmatched. The CDR3 spans 15 residues. The CDR3 DNA is TGTGCCAGCAGTTTACAGGGGGGTAGTAATTCACCCCTCCACTTT. It codes for CASSLQGGSNSPLHF.

The rearrangement joins TRBV18 to TRBJ2-1, with 9 bases aligning to TRBD1. V lost 6 bases and J lost 4; bases outside the gene matches: 7. Germline V lookup: CDR1 KGHSH, CDR2 LQKENI. The length of the CDR3 is 15 residues. DNA for the CDR3: TGTGCCAGCTCCCGACAGGGGGGGCGATACAATGAGCAGTTCTTC. This gives the protein CASSRQGGRYNEQFF.

For the CDR3, the DNA is TGTGCCACCAGTGAGGGACAGGGGGCAAATGAGCAGTTCTTC. This gives the protein CATSEGQGANEQFF. The chain carries TRBV24-1 and TRBJ2-1, with 12 bases lining up with TRBD1. The CDR3 has 14 residues. Per germline, CDR1 KGHDR and CDR2 SFDVKD. V was pared by 4 bases and J by 7 bases, with 1 base of the junction left unmatched.

The rearrangement uses TRBV9 and TRBJ2-7; tentatively, D is TRBD1 (7 bases). Germline V gene sequence: CDR1 SGDLS, CDR2 YYNGEE. V was cut by 0 bases and J by 6 bases, with 16 bases left in between. The CDR3 sequence is 15 residues long. CDR3 loop: CASSVDSGGFREQYF. The CDR3 nucleotides are TGTGCCAGCAGCGTAGATTCAGGGGGGTTCCGCGAGCAGTACTTC.

This rearrangement joins TRBV7-2 to TRBJ2-7; 8 bases agree with TRBD1. Unmatched junction bases numbered 1, after V lost 0 bases and J lost 0 bases. This CDR3 has 15 amino acids. Germline V lookup: CDR1 SGHTA, CDR2 FQGNSA. The CDR3 bases are TGTGCCAGCAGCTTAGCGGGACAGGTCTCCTACGAGCAGTACTTC. This gives the protein CASSLAGQVSYEQYF.

Concerning this clonotype itself: This CDR3 fails to terminate in the conserved phenylalanine or tryptophan, so it likely reflects a read error. This chain uses TRBV29-1 with TRBJ1-1; 10 bases match TRBD1. CDR3 length equals 14 residues. V lost 7 bases to trimming and J lost 1 base; unmatched junction nucleotides: 6. CDR1 and CDR2 from the germline V gene are SQVTM and ANQGSEA. The CDR3 is CSGGTGEANTEAFY. For the CDR3, the DNA is TGCAGCGGGGGGACAGGGGAAGCGAACACTGAAGCTTTCTAT.

The rearrangement links TRBV7-9 to TRBJ2-7; D tentatively reads TRBD1 or TRBD2 (5 bases each). The CDR3 has 16 residues. The germline V gene encodes CDR1 SEHNR and CDR2 FQNEAQ (reference sequence). Trimming removed 5 bases from V and 4 bases from J, with 21 bases in between. The CDR3, as DNA: TGTGCCAGCAGCCGAGGGGTTGCGTACCCAAATTACGAGCAGTACTTC. Translation gives CASSRGVAYPNYEQYF. Together with reference TRBV7-9 and TRBJ2-7, the CDR3 gives the full variable domain: DTGVSQNPRHKITKRGQNVTFRCDPISEHNRLYWYRQTLGQGPEFLTYFQNEAQLEKSRLLSDRFSAERPKGSFSTLEIQRTEQGDSAMYLCASSRGVAYPNYEQYFGPGTRLTVT.

The rearrangement uses TRBV12-3 or TRBV12-4 and TRBJ2-3; D ambiguous. This CDR3 is 13 amino acids long. V was pared by 5 bases and J by 6 bases, with 12 bases between. DNA for the CDR3: TGTGCCAGCAGTCCCACTCCGGAGGATACGCAGTATTTT. Encoded protein: CASSPTPEDTQYF.

This chain uses TRBV5-1 with TRBJ2-3; D possibly matches TRBD1 or TRBD2 (6 bases each). The CDR3 is made up of 15 amino acids. Deletions cut 0 bases from V and 2 bases from J, with 10 bases between. Germline V gene data show CDR1 as SGHRS and CDR2 as YFSETQ. Written as DNA, the CDR3 is TGCGCCAGCAGCTTGGTTGGGGGGCACACAGATACGCAGTATTTT. This encodes CASSLVGGHTDTQYF.

Only a few counts were recorded for this clonotype. This sequence joins TRBV20-1 and TRBJ1-2; D may be TRBD1 (5 bases). V was clipped by 6 bases and J by 1 base, with 12 bases between them. Germline CDR1 and CDR2: DFQATT and SNEGSKA (reference sequence). CDR3 size: 13 residues. DNA for the CDR3: TGCAGTGCCAGGGACCGAGTTAACTATGGCTACACCTTC. Residues: CSARDRVNYGYTF.

V usage is TRBV6-2 or TRBV6-3 and J usage is TRBJ2-1; 12 bases match TRBD2. The V gene's germline CDR1 is MNHEY and CDR2 SVGEGT. V was clipped by 4 bases and J by 9 bases; unmatched bases: 10. CDR3 size: 16 residues. CDR3 sequence reads: CASSSSLAGGRGEQFF. In nucleotides, the CDR3 is TGTGCCAGCAGTTCCTCGCTAGCGGGGGGGCGGGGTGAGCAGTTCTTC.

This chain connects TRBV29-1 to TRBJ2-1; D possibly corresponds to TRBD2 (7 bases). From germline, CDR1 is SQVTM and CDR2 ANQGSEA. The length of the CDR3 is 14 residues. V gave up 6 bases and J gave up 6 bases, with 18 bases separating them. CDR3: CSVPGGPLGNEQFF. The CDR3 DNA is TGCAGCGTCCCCGGGGGGCCCCTGGGCAATGAGCAGTTCTTC.

The V and J genes are TRBV4-2 and TRBJ2-1, with TRBD2 identical over 10 bases. The V segment lost 4 bases and the J segment 8 bases; nucleotides outside the gene matches: 5. This CDR3 region has 14 residues. CDR1 and CDR2 (germline): LGHNA, YNFKEQ. In DNA form, the CDR3 reads TGTGCCAGCAGCCGGAGCGGGGGGGGAGATGAGCAGTTCTTC. Translating it yields CASSRSGGGDEQFF.

The gene calls are TRBV18 and TRBJ2-1, with D possibly being TRBD2 (6 bases). Germline V CDR1 and CDR2: KGHSH, LQKENI. Trimming left V 4 bases short and J 5 bases short, with 21 bases between. The CDR3 has 17 amino acids. CDR3 DNA: TGTGCCAGCTCACTGCTAGCAGGGCGAAGGAGGGACAATGAGCAGTTCTTC. As protein: CASSLLAGRRRDNEQFF.

This rearrangement joins TRBV12-3 or TRBV12-4 to TRBJ2-3; tentatively, D is TRBD1 or TRBD2 (5 bases each). V lost 6 bases to trimming and J lost 0 bases, with 16 bases between them. There are 16 residues in the CDR3. DNA of the CDR3: TGTGCCAGCAGGGGCTTCGGGGCGTTAAGCACAGATACGCAGTATTTT. This gives the protein CASRGFGALSTDTQYF.

This clonotype was detected only a few times. The V and J genes are TRBV6-1 and TRBJ1-1; 9 positions match TRBD1. This CDR3 has 14 residues. V trimming: 5 bases; J trimming: 9 bases; junction bases outside the gene matches: 10. Germline lookup yields CDR1 MNHNS and CDR2 SASEGT. The CDR3 region has the DNA TGTGCCAGCAGTCCTATGGCCGGGACAGGGAAAGCTTTCTTT. Encoded protein: CASSPMAGTGKAFF.

This clonotype was counted between two and nine times. This chain connects TRBV11-2 to TRBJ2-3; 9 bases align to TRBD1. This CDR3 has 18 residues. V lost 5 bases to trimming and J lost 5 bases; unmatched junction nucleotides: 17. Germline values: CDR1 SGHAT, CDR2 FQNNGV. The CDR3 DNA is TGTGCCAGCAGCGGCTTCGGGGGGACAGGGTTGGCCCAAGATACGCAGTATTTT. This sequence encodes CASSGFGGTGLAQDTQYF.

The genes are TRBV20-1 and TRBJ2-4; 11 bases align to TRBD1. Germline CDR1 reads DFQATT; CDR2 reads SNEGSKA (reference sequence). CDR3 length: 14 amino acids. The V gene end was trimmed by 4 bases and the J gene end by 13 bases; junction bases not matched to a gene: 12. CDR3 bases: TGCAGTGCTATACCCGGGACAGGGGGTGTCGCGCAGTACTTC. Protein: CSAIPGTGGVAQYF.

This clonotype occurred once. The CDR3 loop reads CASVPALSRELFF. The CDR3 region has the DNA TGTGCCAGCGTGCCCGCCCTATCTCGGGAGCTGTTTTTT. The chain links TRBV4-2 to TRBJ2-2; D unresolved. Germline values: CDR1 LGHNA, CDR2 YNFKEQ. This CDR3 contains 13 residues. Trimming left V 8 bases short and J 9 bases short, with 16 bases between.

The rearrangement links TRBV29-1 to TRBJ2-7; 10 bases line up with TRBD2. With V trimmed by 1 base and J by 0 bases, 3 bases remained unmatched. The germline V gene encodes CDR1 SQVTM and CDR2 ANQGSEA. The CDR3 sequence is 15 residues long. CDR3 DNA: TGCAGCGTTGAAGCAAGCGGGGGGGACTCCTACGAGCAGTACTTC. Its translation: CSVEASGGDSYEQYF.

V is TRBV6-2 or TRBV6-3 and J is TRBJ2-7; D unclear. The CDR3 is 12 amino acids. With 8 bases removed from V and 0 bases from J, the gap between germline ends came to 8 bases. The germline V gene encodes CDR1 MNHEY and CDR2 SVGEGT. The CDR3 DNA sequence: TGTGCCAGCGGCCGGAACTCCTACGAGCAGTACTTC. It yields the protein CASGRNSYEQYF.

This clonotype was detected a few times. Just one base apart from a much larger clone, this may be a read error. The V call is TRBV5-5, the J call TRBJ2-3, with D possibly being TRBD2 (6 bases). The V end lost 3 bases, the J end lost 5 bases, and 7 bases lay between the germline ends. CDR1 is SGHKS and CDR2 is YYEKEE in the germline V gene (reference sequence). The CDR3 sequence is 12 residues long. The CDR3 bases are TGTGCCAGCAGCTGGGGGGTAGATACGCAGTATTTT. This encodes CASSWGVDTQYF.

This clonotype was observed once. The chain uses TRBV5-6 and TRBJ2-3; TRBD2 is a possible D gene (6 bases). The CDR3 is 16 residues long. V was cut by 0 bases and J by 4 bases, with 15 bases left in between. Germline CDR1 and CDR2: SGHDT and YYEEEE. CDR3 in amino acids: CASSLVSSEGADTQYF. The DNA for the CDR3 is TGTGCCAGCAGCTTGGTTTCTAGCGAAGGGGCAGATACGCAGTATTTT.

This clonotype was found a few times. The CDR3 here is CASKVVPRQGPLWANVLTF. The CDR3 nucleotides read TGTGCCAGCAAGGTCGTTCCGAGACAGGGACCTCTCTGGGCCAACGTCCTGACTTTC. The V gene is TRBV7-8, the J gene TRBJ2-6, with TRBD1 matching over 7 bases. Germline V gene lookup returns CDR1 SGHVS and CDR2 FQNEAQ. The CDR3 totals 19 residues. The junction had 20 bases not matched to a gene; V was cut back by 7 bases and J by 5 bases.